What follows are 6 T cell receptor beta chains derived from one specimen sequenced in a study of brain T cells in children with intractable seizures. Measured with immunoSEQ multiplex PCR; TCRdb has only the in-frame clones, and not every one. Among about 340,000 clones listed, roughly 92% were seen once. Noted time point: blood from clinic visit 5 months post-surgery; TSC patient then seizure free. Specimen: peripheral blood, collected 4 to 5 months after surgery. Receptors were obtained from a boy younger than two with tuberous sclerosis and intractable seizures.

The chain employs TRBV2 and TRBJ2-4; D is possibly TRBD2 (5 bases). The V end was cut by 4 bases, the J end by 6 bases, with 13 bases between. The CDR3 is 14 amino acids. Germline CDR1 and CDR2: SNHLY and FYNNEI. For the CDR3, the DNA is TGTGCCAGCAGTGGCCAGCGAGAGGGAAACATTCAGTACTTC. Translation: CASSGQREGNIQYF.

DNA of the CDR3: TGCGCCAGCAGCTTGGACACAGGGTACTTTGGAAACACCATATATTTT. It specifies CASSLDTGYFGNTIYF. The chain carries TRBV5-1 and TRBJ1-3; perhaps TRBD1 as D (6 bases). Deletions cut 0 bases from V and 3 bases from J, with 13 bases between. Germline V CDR1 and CDR2: SGHRS, YFSETQ. There are 16 residues in the CDR3.

This chain joins TRBV5-1 and TRBJ1-2, with 9 nucleotides matching TRBD1. CDR3 size: 15 residues. Germline CDR1 SGHRS, CDR2 YFSETQ. J lost 4 bases, V lost 3 bases, and 7 bases had no gene match. The CDR3 sequence: CASSSGQGLGYGYTF. CDR3 bases: TGCGCCAGCAGCTCGGGACAGGGTCTTGGCTATGGCTACACCTTC.

The V call is TRBV19, the J call TRBJ2-1; 12 bases agree with TRBD2. Germline V gene lookup returns CDR1 LNHDA and CDR2 SQIVND (reference sequence). The V and J ends lost 0 bases and 7 bases, in that order; junction bases with no gene match: 4. This CDR3 region has 16 residues. CDR3 in amino acids: CASSIDLAGGPNEQFF. The CDR3, as DNA: TGTGCCAGTAGTATAGATCTAGCGGGGGGGCCGAATGAGCAGTTCTTC. The entire variable domain, with the rest obtained from reference TRBV19 and TRBJ2-1, is as follows: DGGITQSPKYLFRKEGQNVTLSCEQNLNHDAMYWYRQDPGQGLRLIYYSQIVNDFQKGDIAEGYSVSREKKESFPLTVTSAQKNPTAFYLCASSIDLAGGPNEQFFGPGTRLTVL.

The V call is TRBV28, the J call TRBJ2-1; 11 nucleotides align to TRBD2. With V trimmed by 3 bases and J by 0 bases, 7 bases remained unmatched. The CDR3 extends over 18 amino acids. The germline CDR1 and CDR2 sequences are MDHEN and SYDVKM. CDR3 sequence (DNA): TGTGCCAGCAGTTTCGGGCTAGCGGGAGGCAGCTCCTACAATGAGCAGTTCTTC. Protein sequence: CASSFGLAGGSSYNEQFF.

The chain carries TRBV5-1 and TRBJ1-1, with D unclear. The CDR3 has 12 amino acids. Between the trimmed V and J ends, which lost 4 bases and 6 bases, there was a span of 10 bases. Germline V gene sequence: CDR1 SGHRS, CDR2 YFSETQ. The CDR3 is CASSPGEAEAFF. The CDR3 DNA follows: TGCGCCAGCAGCCCTGGGGAAGCTGAAGCTTTCTTT.